Listed below are T cell receptor beta chains from one sample, sequenced in a study of OX40 agonist ivuxolimab in advanced cancers. Sequencing used immunoSEQ multiplex PCR; TCRdb keeps in-frame clones, though not all of them. The repertoire holds more than 50,000 clones, with approximately 86% as singletons. The sample in question was CD4+ or CD8+ T cells sorted from blood, obtained in a trial of the OX40 agonist ivuxolimab. These TCRs come from an adult with an advanced solid tumor such as melanoma, head and neck, liver or kidney cancer. The CDR3 runs from the conserved cysteine through the conserved F or W. D genes are given only for firm matches. Expanded clones get a size class; other rows say once, few or many, or leave the size out.

CDR3	DNA	V	J	D	size
CASSATGQPRDTQYF	TGTGCCAGCAGCGCTACCGGACAGCCCAGGGATACGCAGTATTTT	TRBV9	TRBJ2-3	.	.
CAWKISDTQYF	TGTGCCTGGAAAATATCAGATACGCAGTATTTT	TRBV30	TRBJ2-3	.	.
CASQTGHEQFF	TGCGCCAGCCAAACAGGGCATGAGCAGTTCTTC	TRBV10-2	TRBJ2-1	.	.
CASSEGSNNSPLHF	TGTGCCAGCAGCGAGGGATCCAATAATTCACCCCTCCACTTT	TRBV7-8	TRBJ1-6	.	.
CASSPTGEVRSPLHF	TGTGCCAGCAGCCCTACCGGAGAGGTCAGATCACCCCTCCACTTT	TRBV9	TRBJ1-6	.	few
CASSLGDRDTGELFF	TGTGCCAGTAGTCTAGGAGACAGGGACACCGGGGAGCTGTTTTTT	TRBV19	TRBJ2-2	TRBD1	.
CAWSALEQGIYGYTF	TGTGCCTGGAGTGCCCTTGAACAGGGGATCTATGGCTACACCTTC	TRBV30	TRBJ1-2	TRBD1	.
CASSTGPNQPQHF	TGTGCCAGCAGCACGGGGCCAAATCAGCCCCAGCATTTT	TRBV2	TRBJ1-5	.	.
CASGGGGTDTQYF	TGTGCCAGTGGAGGCGGTGGCACAGATACGCAGTATTTT	TRBV6-1	TRBJ2-3	.	.
CASSLAPGLAGISYEQYF	TGTGCCAGCAGCTTAGCCCCTGGGCTAGCGGGGATATCCTACGAGCAGTACTTC	TRBV7-9	TRBJ2-7	TRBD2	.
CASSEGHPNTGELFF	TGTGCCAGCTCAGAGGGACATCCGAACACCGGGGAGCTGTTTTTT	TRBV18	TRBJ2-2	.	.
CATHLGRNTEAFF	TGTGCCACCCACCTAGGACGGAACACTGAAGCTTTCTTT	TRBV2	TRBJ1-1	.	.
CASSPRQGFTGELFF	TGTGCCAGCAGCCCCCGACAGGGATTTACCGGGGAGCTGTTTTTT	TRBV7-2	TRBJ2-2	TRBD1	.
CASSAGLAGSEQYF	TGCGCCAGCAGCGCAGGACTAGCGGGATCCGAGCAGTACTTC	TRBV5-1	TRBJ2-7	TRBD2	.
CSVTQGAGNTIYF	TGCAGCGTTACGCAGGGGGCTGGAAACACCATATATTTT	TRBV29-1	TRBJ1-3	TRBD1	few